This T cell receptor (beta chain) was recovered during a study of T cell responses to AZD1222 COVID-19 vaccine. TCRdb's table, derived via immunoSEQ multiplex PCR, lists solely in-frame clones and lacks some. Of around 130,000 clones in the sample, roughly nine tenths are singletons; the top ten hold 6.5% to 8%. This CDR3 region has 15 residues. This chain links TRBV21-1 with TRBJ2-7; the table calls TRBD2, which could not be checked here. TRBV21-1 is noted as a pseudogene. The source of this sequence is an adult who received the MenACWY meningococcal vaccine as a control. The source material was peripheral blood, sampled 28 days after the second dose of the MenACWY control vaccine. CDR3: CASTPVSGSLGEQYF. Here the CDR3 DNA reads TGTGCCAGCACCCCAGTTAGCGGGAGCCTTGGCGAGCAGTACTTC.